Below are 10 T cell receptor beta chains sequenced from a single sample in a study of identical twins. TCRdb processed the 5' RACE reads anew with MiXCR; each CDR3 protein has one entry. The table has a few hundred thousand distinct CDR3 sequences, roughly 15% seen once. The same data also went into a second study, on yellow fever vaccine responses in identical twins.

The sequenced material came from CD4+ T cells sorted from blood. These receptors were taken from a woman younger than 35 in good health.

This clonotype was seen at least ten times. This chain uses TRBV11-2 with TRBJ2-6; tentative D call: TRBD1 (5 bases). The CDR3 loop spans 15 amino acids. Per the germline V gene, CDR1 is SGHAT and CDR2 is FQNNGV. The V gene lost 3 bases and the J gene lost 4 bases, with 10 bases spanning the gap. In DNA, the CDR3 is TGTGCCAGCAGCTTCACAGGTACCGGGGCCAACGTCCTGACTTTC. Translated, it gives CASSFTGTGANVLTF. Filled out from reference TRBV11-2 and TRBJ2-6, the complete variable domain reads EAGVAQSPRYKIIEKRQSVAFWCNPISGHATLYWYQQILGQGPKLLIQFQNNGVVDDSQLPKDRFSAERLKGVDSTLKIQPAKLEDSAVYLCASSFTGTGANVLTFGAGSRLTVL.

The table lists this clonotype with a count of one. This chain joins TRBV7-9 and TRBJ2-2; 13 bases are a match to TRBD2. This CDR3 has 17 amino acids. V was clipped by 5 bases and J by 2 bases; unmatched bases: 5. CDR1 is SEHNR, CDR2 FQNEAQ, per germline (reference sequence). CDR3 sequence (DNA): TGTGCCAGCAGCCTACTAGCGGGAGGGAGTAACACCGGGGAGCTGTTTTTT. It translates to CASSLLAGGSNTGELFF.

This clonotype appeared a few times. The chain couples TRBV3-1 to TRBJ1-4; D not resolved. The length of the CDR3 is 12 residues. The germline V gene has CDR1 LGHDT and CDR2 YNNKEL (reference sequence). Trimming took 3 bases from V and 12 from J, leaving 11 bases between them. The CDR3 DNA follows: TGTGCCAGCAGCCATAGGACGGGTGAACTGTTTTTT. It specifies CASSHRTGELFF.

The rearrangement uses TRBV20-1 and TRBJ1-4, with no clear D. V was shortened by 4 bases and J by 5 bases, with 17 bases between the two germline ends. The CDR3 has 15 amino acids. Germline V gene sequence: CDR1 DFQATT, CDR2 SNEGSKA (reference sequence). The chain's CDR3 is CSATLIQVPNEKLFF. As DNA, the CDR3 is TGCAGTGCTACCCTAATTCAGGTGCCGAATGAAAAACTGTTTTTT.

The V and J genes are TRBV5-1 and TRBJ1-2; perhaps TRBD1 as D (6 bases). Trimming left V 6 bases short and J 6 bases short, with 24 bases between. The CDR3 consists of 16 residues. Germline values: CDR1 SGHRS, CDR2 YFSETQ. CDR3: CASNSVPTGVIHGYTF. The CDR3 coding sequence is TGCGCCAGCAATAGCGTCCCGACAGGTGTGATCCATGGCTACACCTTC.

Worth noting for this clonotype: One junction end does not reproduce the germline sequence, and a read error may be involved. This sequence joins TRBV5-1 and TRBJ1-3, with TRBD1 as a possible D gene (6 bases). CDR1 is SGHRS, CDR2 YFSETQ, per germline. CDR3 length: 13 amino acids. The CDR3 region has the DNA TGTGCCAGCAGCTCAGGGGCTGGAAACACCATATATTTT. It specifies CASSSGAGNTIYF.

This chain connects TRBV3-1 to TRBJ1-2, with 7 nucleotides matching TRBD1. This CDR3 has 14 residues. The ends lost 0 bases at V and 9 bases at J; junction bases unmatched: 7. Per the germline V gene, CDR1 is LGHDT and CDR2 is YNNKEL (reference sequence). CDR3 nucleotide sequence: TGTGCCAGCAGCCAAGACTGGGACAGTACGCGCTACACCTTC. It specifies CASSQDWDSTRYTF.

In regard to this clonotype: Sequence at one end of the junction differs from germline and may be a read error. The CDR3 nucleotides read TGTGCCACCTGTGATTCGGGACTAGCGGGAACAGATACGCAGTATTTT. This encodes CATCDSGLAGTDTQYF. This chain connects TRBV24-1 to TRBJ2-3; 13 bases line up with TRBD2. The germline gives CDR1 KGHDR, CDR2 SFDVKD. This CDR3 region has 16 residues.

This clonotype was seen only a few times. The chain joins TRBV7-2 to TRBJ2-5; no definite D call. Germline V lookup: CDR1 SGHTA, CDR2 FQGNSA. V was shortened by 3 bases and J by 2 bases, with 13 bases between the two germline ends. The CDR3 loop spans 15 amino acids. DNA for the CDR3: TGTGCCAGCAGCTTCACCAGGCTGGCGCAAGAGACCCAGTACTTC. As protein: CASSFTRLAQETQYF.

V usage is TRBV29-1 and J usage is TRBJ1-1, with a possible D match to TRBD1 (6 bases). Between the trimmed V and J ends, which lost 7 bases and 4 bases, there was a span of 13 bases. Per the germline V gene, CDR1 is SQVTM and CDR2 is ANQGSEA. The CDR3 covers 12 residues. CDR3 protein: CSARTVITEAFF. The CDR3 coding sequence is TGCAGCGCACGGACAGTGATCACTGAAGCTTTCTTT.